One sample yielded the 13 T cell receptor beta chains listed below, sequenced in a study of identical twins' blood T cells. TCRdb re-called the 5' RACE reads through MiXCR, storing one row per CDR3 protein. The sample has roughly 380,000 distinct CDR3 sequences; more than 25% are singletons. The sample taken for sequencing was PBMCs. These TCRs come from a woman between 18 and 55 years old in good health.

This clonotype appeared a few times. The chain is built from TRBV19 and TRBJ2-2, with D unclear. This CDR3 is 15 amino acids long. Trimming stripped 3 bases from V and 0 bases from J, with 8 bases between. Germline V gene data show CDR1 as LNHDA and CDR2 as SQIVND (reference sequence). The CDR3 reads CASSIRAANTGELFF. CDR3 nucleotide sequence: TGTGCCAGTAGTATCCGGGCCGCGAACACCGGGGAGCTGTTTTTT.

This clonotype was recorded a few times. V and J are TRBV5-1 and TRBJ1-1, with unresolved D. The germline gives CDR1 SGHRS, CDR2 YFSETQ. Trimming left V 7 bases short and J 7 bases short, with 17 bases between. The CDR3 has 13 residues. For the CDR3, the DNA is TGCGCCAGCGGTGACGTGGAACGGGGTGAAGCTTTCTTT. As protein: CASGDVERGEAFF.

This CDR3 is CSARDPGLGQPQHF. For the CDR3, the DNA is TGCAGTGCTAGAGACCCAGGATTAGGGCAGCCCCAGCATTTT. This chain uses TRBV20-1 with TRBJ1-5; unclear D gene. Germline-derived CDR1 and CDR2 are DFQATT and SNEGSKA (reference sequence). CDR3 length equals 14 residues. V was pared by 0 bases and J by 7 bases, with 13 bases between.

CDR3 residues: CSVVNPSATQYF. The CDR3, as DNA: TGCAGCGTTGTAAACCCCTCGGCCACGCAGTATTTT. This chain links TRBV29-1 with TRBJ2-3; D gene uncertain. Germline V CDR1 and CDR2: SQVTM, ANQGSEA. V lost 4 bases and J lost 9, with 14 bases in between. The length of the CDR3 is 12 residues.

The chain carries TRBV29-1 and TRBJ2-2; D is perhaps TRBD2 (5 bases). Germline V gene data show CDR1 as SQVTM and CDR2 as ANQGSEA. V lost 5 bases to trimming and J lost 3 bases, with 13 bases between them. The CDR3 length is 14 residues. CDR3 sequence reads: CSVLGDVDTGELFF. In DNA, the CDR3 is TGCAGCGTTCTCGGGGATGTGGACACCGGGGAGCTGTTTTTT.

The V gene is TRBV5-1, the J gene TRBJ2-3; D might be TRBD1 or TRBD2, each matching 5 bases. The CDR3 has 18 residues. Germline V gives CDR1 SGHRS, CDR2 YFSETQ. V dropped 0 bases and J dropped 7 bases, with 24 bases sitting between them. CDR3 DNA: TGCGCCAGCAGCTTGGCACCAGCCGGGACGTTGAGGTTCAATACGCAGTATTTT. This translates into CASSLAPAGTLRFNTQYF. The full variable domain, with the rest looked up from reference TRBV5-1 and TRBJ2-3, is KAGVTQTPRYLIKTRGQQVTLSCSPISGHRSVSWYQQTPGQGLQFLFEYFSETQRNKGNFPGRFSGRQFSNSRSEMNVSTLELGDSALYLCASSLAPAGTLRFNTQYFGPGTRLTVL.

The gene calls are TRBV7-2 and TRBJ2-3; D possibly matches TRBD1 or TRBD2 (5 bases each). The V gene's germline CDR1 is SGHTA and CDR2 FQGNSA. The CDR3 loop spans 16 amino acids. The ends were cut back, 5 bases at V and 2 bases at J, with 17 bases in the middle. The CDR3 loop reads CASSPRETVFTDTQYF. The CDR3 nucleotides are TGTGCCAGCAGCCCGAGGGAGACAGTCTTCACAGATACGCAGTATTTT.

Remarks on this clonotype: Just one base apart from a much larger clone, this may be a read error. This sequence joins TRBV6-1 and TRBJ1-3; 9 bases fit TRBD1. V lost 7 bases to trimming and J lost 7 bases; unmatched junction nucleotides: 5. The CDR3 consists of 13 residues. The germline V gene has CDR1 MNHNS and CDR2 SASEGT. The CDR3 protein is CASTWTGVNTIYF. DNA of the CDR3: TGTGCCAGCACCTGGACAGGGGTGAACACCATATATTTT.

Comment on this clonotype: This CDR3 fails to terminate in the conserved phenylalanine or tryptophan, so it likely reflects a read error. The V gene is TRBV3-1, the J gene TRBJ1-1, with 7 bases that match TRBD1. CDR1 LGHDT and CDR2 YNNKEL come from the germline V gene (reference sequence). V trimming: 8 bases; J trimming: 3 bases; junction bases outside the gene matches: 6. CDR3 size: 13 residues. Written as DNA, the CDR3 is TGTGCCAGCTCCGGGACAGCCCACACTGAAGCTTTCCTT. It encodes CASSGTAHTEAFL.

Note on this clonotype: This sequence may be a read error, since a much larger clone differs from it by one base. V gene TRBV6-1 combines with J gene TRBJ1-1; a possible D gene is TRBD1 (5 bases). This CDR3 is 15 amino acids long. CDR1 and CDR2 (germline): MNHNS, SASEGT. The CDR3 spells CASSEGPGVRTEDFF. CDR3 nucleotide sequence: TGTGCCAGCAGTGAGGGTCCGGGGGTGAGAACTGAAGATTTCTTT.

This sequence joins TRBV7-8 and TRBJ2-1; D is perhaps TRBD1 (6 bases). CDR3 length equals 16 residues. The germline V gene encodes CDR1 SGHVS and CDR2 FQNEAQ. V lost 1 base, J lost 9 bases, and 19 bases lay in between. The CDR3 reads CASSLVTGEPLSEQFF. CDR3 in DNA: TGTGCCAGCAGCTTAGTGACAGGCGAACCTCTCAGTGAGCAGTTCTTC. Looking up the rest from reference TRBV7-8 and TRBJ2-1 gives the full variable domain: GAGVSQSPRYKVAKRGQDVALRCDPISGHVSLFWYQQALGQGPEFLTYFQNEAQLDKSGLPSDRFFAERPEGSVSTLKIQRTQQEDSAVYLCASSLVTGEPLSEQFFGPGTRLTVL.

The gene calls are TRBV5-1 and TRBJ1-4, with 8 positions matching TRBD1. Trimming removed 3 bases from V and 5 bases from J; junction bases left unmatched: 6. The V gene's germline CDR1 is SGHRS and CDR2 YFSETQ. The CDR3 consists of 15 residues. CDR3 protein: CASSSTGTGNEKLFF. The CDR3 coding sequence is TGCGCCAGCAGCTCAACCGGGACAGGAAATGAAAAACTGTTTTTT.

On this clonotype itself: A single base separates this from a much larger clone, so it may be a read error. V is TRBV5-1 and J is TRBJ1-3; no firm D call. Germline-derived CDR1 and CDR2 are SGHRS and YFSETQ. The CDR3 totals 14 residues. V was pared by 6 bases and J by 2 bases, with 12 bases between. The CDR3 is CASIGGGPGNTIYF. DNA of the CDR3: TGCGCCAGCATCGGAGGAGGTCCTGGAAACACCATATATTTT. The variable domain in full, with the rest retrieved from reference TRBV5-1 and TRBJ1-3, is KAGVTQTPRYLIKTRGQQVTLSCSPISGHRSVSWYQQTPGQGLQFLFEYFSETQRNKGNFPGRFSGRQFSNSRSEMNVSTLELGDSALYLCASIGGGPGNTIYFGEGSWLTVV.